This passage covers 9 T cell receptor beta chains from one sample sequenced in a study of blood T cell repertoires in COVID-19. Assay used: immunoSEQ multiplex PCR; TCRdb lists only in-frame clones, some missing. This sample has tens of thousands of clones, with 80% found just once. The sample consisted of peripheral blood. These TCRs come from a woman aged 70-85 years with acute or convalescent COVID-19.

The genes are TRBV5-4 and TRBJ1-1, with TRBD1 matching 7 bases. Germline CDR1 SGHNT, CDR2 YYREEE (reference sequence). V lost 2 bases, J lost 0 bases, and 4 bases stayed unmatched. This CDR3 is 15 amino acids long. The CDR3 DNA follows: TGTGCCAGCAGCTTACAGGGGATAATGAACACTGAAGCTTTCTTT. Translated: CASSLQGIMNTEAFF.

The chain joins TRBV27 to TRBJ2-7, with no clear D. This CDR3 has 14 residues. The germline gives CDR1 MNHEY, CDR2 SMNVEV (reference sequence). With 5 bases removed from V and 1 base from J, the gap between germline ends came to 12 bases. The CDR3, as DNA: TGTGCCAGCAGTCTTAGACGGAGTTCCTACGAGCAGTACTTC. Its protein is CASSLRRSSYEQYF.

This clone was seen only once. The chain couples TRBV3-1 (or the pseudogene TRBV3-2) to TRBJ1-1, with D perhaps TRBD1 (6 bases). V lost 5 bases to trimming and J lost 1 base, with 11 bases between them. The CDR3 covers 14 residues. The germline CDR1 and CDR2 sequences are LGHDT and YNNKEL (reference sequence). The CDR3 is CASSWGQQNTEAFF. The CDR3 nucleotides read TGTGCCAGCAGCTGGGGACAACAGAACACTGAAGCTTTCTTT.

The CDR3 spells CASSDHKNTDTQYF. The CDR3 nucleotides are TGTGCCAGCAGTGACCACAAGAACACAGATACGCAGTATTTT. The chain joins TRBV2 to TRBJ2-3, with D unresolved. Germline V lookup: CDR1 SNHLY, CDR2 FYNNEI. V gave up 3 bases and J gave up 2 bases, with 9 bases separating them. CDR3 length equals 14 residues.

As DNA, the CDR3 is TGTGCCAGTAGTATCGGGGACAGGGGGCATCAGCCCCAGCATTTT. It codes for CASSIGDRGHQPQHF. The chain has TRBV19 and TRBJ1-5; 12 nucleotides agree with TRBD1. Trimming cost V 3 bases and J 5 bases; bases outside gene matches: 2. CDR3 length: 15 residues. Germline CDR1 reads LNHDA; CDR2 reads SQIVND (reference sequence).

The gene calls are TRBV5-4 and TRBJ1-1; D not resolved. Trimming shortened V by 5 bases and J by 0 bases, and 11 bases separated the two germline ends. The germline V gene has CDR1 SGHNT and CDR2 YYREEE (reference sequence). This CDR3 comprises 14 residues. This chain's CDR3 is CASSRGSMNTEAFF. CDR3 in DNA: TGTGCCAGCAGTCGAGGATCCATGAACACTGAAGCTTTCTTT.

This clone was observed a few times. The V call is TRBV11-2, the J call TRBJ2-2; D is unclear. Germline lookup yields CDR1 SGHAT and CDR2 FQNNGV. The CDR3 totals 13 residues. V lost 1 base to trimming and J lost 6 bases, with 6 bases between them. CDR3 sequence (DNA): TGTGCCAGCAGCTTAGGCACAGCCGGGGAGCTGTTTTTT. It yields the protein CASSLGTAGELFF.

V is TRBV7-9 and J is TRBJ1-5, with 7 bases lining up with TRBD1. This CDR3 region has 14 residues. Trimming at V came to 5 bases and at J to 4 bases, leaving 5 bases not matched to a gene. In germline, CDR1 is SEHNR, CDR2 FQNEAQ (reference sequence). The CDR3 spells CASSQWTGNQPQHF. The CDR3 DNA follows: TGTGCCAGCAGCCAGTGGACAGGTAATCAGCCCCAGCATTTT.

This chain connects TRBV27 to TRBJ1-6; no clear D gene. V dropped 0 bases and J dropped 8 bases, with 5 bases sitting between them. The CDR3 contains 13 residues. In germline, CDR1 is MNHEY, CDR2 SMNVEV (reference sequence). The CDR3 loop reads CASSLSEDSPLHF. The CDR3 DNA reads TGTGCCAGCAGTTTATCCGAGGATTCACCCCTCCACTTT.